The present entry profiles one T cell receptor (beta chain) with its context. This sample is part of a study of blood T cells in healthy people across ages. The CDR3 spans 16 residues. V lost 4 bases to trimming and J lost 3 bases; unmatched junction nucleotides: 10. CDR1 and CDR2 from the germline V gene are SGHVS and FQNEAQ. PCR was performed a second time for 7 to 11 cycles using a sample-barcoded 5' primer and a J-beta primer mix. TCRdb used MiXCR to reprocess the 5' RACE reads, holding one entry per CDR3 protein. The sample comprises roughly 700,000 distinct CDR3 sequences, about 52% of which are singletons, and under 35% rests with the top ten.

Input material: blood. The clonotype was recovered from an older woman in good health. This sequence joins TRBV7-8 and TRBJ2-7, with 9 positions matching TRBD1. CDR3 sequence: CASSSLTGGTVYEQYF. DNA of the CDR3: TGTGCCAGCAGCTCCCTGACAGGGGGTACCGTCTACGAGCAGTACTTC.